This TCR beta chain came from a study of shared clonotypes between healthy human individuals. Whole-study results and caveats: Approximately 5% of naive CD4 clonotypes were shared across a handful of donors. Relative to memory subsets, naive subsets generally showed larger estimated richness.

As regards this clone: Its matching antigen is unknown.

200 ng DNA, tens of thousands of T cell genomes, went into each sorted-subset replicate PCR. TCRdb's copy holds only in-frame clones and misses some; the assay was immunoSEQ multiplex PCR. The profile shows hundreds of thousands of clones, about three quarters of them singletons. Sequencing input: memory CD4+ T cells sorted from blood. The sample's subset: CD45RA-negative fraction. This clonotype was sampled from a woman between 25 and 40 years old in good health.

The CDR3 sequence is CASSHGEETQYF. The CDR3 nucleotides read TGTGCCAGCAGCCACGGGGAAGAGACCCAGTACTTC. This chain joins TRBV11-1 and TRBJ2-5; a possible D gene is TRBD2 (5 bases). The length of the CDR3 is 12 residues. Germline loops: CDR1 SGHAT, CDR2 FQDESV (reference sequence). V was clipped by 5 bases and J by 3 bases, with 7 bases between them.